The 20 T cell receptor beta chains presented below share a single source sample, sequenced in a study of siplizumab effects on memory and regulatory T cells. The table came from immunoSEQ multiplex PCR; TCRdb's copy has only in-frame clones and leaves some out. The table lists about 69,000 clones, 88% of them singletons. Sequencing was performed on Tregs sorted from blood. These receptors all stem from a human donor in good health.

The chain combines TRBV6-1 with TRBJ1-5, with D hard to call. V was shortened by 7 bases and J by 0 bases, with 13 bases between the two germline ends. Germline CDR1 is MNHNS and CDR2 is SASEGT. The CDR3 runs to 15 residues. This CDR3 is CASTQPRNSNQPQHF. The CDR3 DNA follows: TGTGCCAGCACCCAACCCAGGAATAGCAATCAGCCCCAGCATTTT.

A few counts support this clone. V gene TRBV5-4 combines with J gene TRBJ2-7; D is unclear. V was clipped by 1 base and J by 0 bases, with 5 bases between them. CDR1 is SGHNT, CDR2 YYREEE, per germline (reference sequence). This CDR3 has 13 residues. CDR3 in amino acids: CASSLIGSYEQYF. The DNA for the CDR3 is TGTGCCAGCAGCTTGATTGGCTCCTACGAGCAGTACTTC.

The V gene is TRBV9, the J gene TRBJ2-3; TRBD1 matches 7 bases. CDR3 size: 15 residues. V lost 4 bases to trimming and J lost 1 base; unmatched junction nucleotides: 6. The V gene's germline CDR1 is SGDLS and CDR2 YYNGEE. CDR3 amino acids: CASSKTGMGTDTQYF. DNA for the CDR3: TGTGCCAGCAGCAAGACAGGGATGGGCACAGATACGCAGTATTTT.

This clone showed up just once. This sequence joins TRBV11-2 and TRBJ1-2; possible D gene TRBD1, 6 bases. Germline V gives CDR1 SGHAT, CDR2 FQNNGV. CDR3 size: 14 residues. With 4 bases removed from V and 5 bases from J, the gap between germline ends came to 14 bases. The CDR3 loop reads CASSSDSLSYGYTF. The CDR3 DNA follows: TGTGCCAGCAGCTCGGACAGCCTTTCTTATGGCTACACCTTC. The full variable domain, completed using reference TRBV11-2 and TRBJ1-2, is EAGVAQSPRYKIIEKRQSVAFWCNPISGHATLYWYQQILGQGPKLLIQFQNNGVVDDSQLPKDRFSAERLKGVDSTLKIQPAKLEDSAVYLCASSSDSLSYGYTFGSGTRLTVV.

The V call is TRBV5-4, the J call TRBJ1-4; the D is unclear. Between the trimmed V and J ends, which lost 6 bases and 5 bases, there was a span of 11 bases. The CDR3 has 13 amino acids. The germline gives CDR1 SGHNT, CDR2 YYREEE (reference sequence). In nucleotides, the CDR3 is TGTGCCAGCACGAAAAGTCCAAATGAAAAACTGTTTTTT. It translates to CASTKSPNEKLFF.

This clone has a handful of counts. The rearrangement joins TRBV10-3 to TRBJ2-3, with D unresolved. V lost 2 bases and J 0 bases, leaving 9 bases between the germline ends. Germline values: CDR1 ENHRY, CDR2 SYGVKD. This CDR3 comprises 15 residues. The CDR3 loop is CAISEIQASTDTQYF. CDR3 nucleotides: TGTGCCATCAGTGAGATTCAGGCTAGCACAGATACGCAGTATTTT.

The chain combines TRBV5-6 with TRBJ2-7; D not resolved. The CDR3 spans 12 residues. The germline gives CDR1 SGHDT, CDR2 YYEEEE. With 4 bases removed from V and 4 bases from J, the gap between germline ends came to 9 bases. CDR3: CASSHGRYEQYF. CDR3 coding DNA: TGTGCCAGCAGCCACGGACGGTACGAGCAGTACTTC. The variable domain in full, with the rest retrieved from reference TRBV5-6 and TRBJ2-7, is DAGVTQSPTHLIKTRGQQVTLRCSPKSGHDTVSWYQQALGQGPQFIFQYYEEEERQRGNFPDRFSGHQFPNYSSELNVNALLLGDSALYLCASSHGRYEQYFGPGTRLTVT.

The chain combines TRBV2 with TRBJ1-6; tentative D call: TRBD1 (6 bases). In germline, CDR1 is SNHLY, CDR2 FYNNEI. V was pared by 3 bases and J by 8 bases, with 14 bases between. This CDR3 contains 15 residues. CDR3 nucleotide sequence: TGTGCCAGCAGTGAGAGAGAGGGGGGCGATTCACCCCTCCACTTT. Encoded protein: CASSEREGGDSPLHF.

The chain links TRBV7-9 to TRBJ1-2; no clear D. The V and J ends lost 1 base and 0 bases respectively, with 9 bases between them. The CDR3 spans 15 residues. In germline, CDR1 is SEHNR, CDR2 FQNEAQ (reference sequence). The CDR3 bases are TGTGCCAGCAGCTTAGGTCGCAGAGCTAACTATGGCTACACCTTC. This translates into CASSLGRRANYGYTF. Together with reference TRBV7-9 and TRBJ1-2, the CDR3 gives the full variable domain: DTGVSQNPRHKITKRGQNVTFRCDPISEHNRLYWYRQTLGQGPEFLTYFQNEAQLEKSRLLSDRFSAERPKGSFSTLEIQRTEQGDSAMYLCASSLGRRANYGYTFGSGTRLTVV.

V gene TRBV5-1 combines with J gene TRBJ2-7; TRBD1 or TRBD2 may be the D gene (5 bases each). Per germline, CDR1 SGHRS and CDR2 YFSETQ. The CDR3 sequence is 17 residues long. The V end lost 2 bases, the J end lost 0 bases, and 18 bases lay between the germline ends. The CDR3 loop reads CASSFRGRTMGSYEQYF. The CDR3 DNA sequence: TGCGCCAGCAGCTTCCGGGGACGGACCATGGGCTCCTACGAGCAGTACTTC. The entire variable domain, with the rest obtained from reference TRBV5-1 and TRBJ2-7, is as follows: KAGVTQTPRYLIKTRGQQVTLSCSPISGHRSVSWYQQTPGQGLQFLFEYFSETQRNKGNFPGRFSGRQFSNSRSEMNVSTLELGDSALYLCASSFRGRTMGSYEQYFGPGTRLTVT.

The chain couples TRBV9 to TRBJ2-5, with 7 bases that match TRBD2. The V gene end was trimmed by 4 bases and the J gene end by 11 bases; junction bases not matched to a gene: 20. The CDR3 runs 16 residues. The germline gives CDR1 SGDLS, CDR2 YYNGEE. The CDR3 DNA follows: TGTGCCAGCAGCCCCTCCCAAGCGGGACCAGGACGTTGGCAGTACTTC. This translates into CASSPSQAGPGRWQYF.

This clone was detected once. The V call is TRBV18, the J call TRBJ2-2, with a tentative D call TRBD2 (6 bases). The CDR3 loop spans 14 amino acids. Germline V gene data show CDR1 as KGHSH and CDR2 as LQKENI. Trimming took 8 bases from V and 0 from J, leaving 10 bases between them. The chain's CDR3 is CASAGTSNTGELFF. The DNA for the CDR3 is TGTGCCAGCGCCGGGACTTCGAACACCGGGGAGCTGTTTTTT.

This sequence joins TRBV19 and TRBJ1-2, with 9 positions matching TRBD1. With V trimmed by 6 bases and J by 5 bases, 7 bases remained unmatched. Looked up from germline, CDR1 is LNHDA and CDR2 is SQIVND (reference sequence). The CDR3 has 14 residues. The CDR3 protein is CASRGDREGYGYTF. CDR3 coding DNA: TGTGCCAGTAGGGGGGACAGGGAGGGATATGGCTACACCTTC. Filled out from reference TRBV19 and TRBJ1-2, the complete variable domain reads DGGITQSPKYLFRKEGQNVTLSCEQNLNHDAMYWYRQDPGQGLRLIYYSQIVNDFQKGDIAEGYSVSREKKESFPLTVTSAQKNPTAFYLCASRGDREGYGYTFGSGTRLTVV.

The gene calls are TRBV30 and TRBJ1-1, with TRBD1 matching 7 bases. Germline assignment: CDR1 GTSNPN and CDR2 SVGIG (reference sequence). V lost 3 bases and J lost 9; bases outside the gene matches: 7. The CDR3 sequence is 12 residues long. The CDR3 coding sequence is TGTGCCTGGAGATTGACAGGGTCCAAAGCTTTCTTT. This gives the protein CAWRLTGSKAFF.

The V and J genes are TRBV19 and TRBJ2-3, with D unclear. The V gene's germline CDR1 is LNHDA and CDR2 SQIVND (reference sequence). There are 13 residues in the CDR3. Trimming removed 5 bases from V and 3 bases from J, with 9 bases in between. The CDR3 loop reads CASSWRRTDTQYF. DNA of the CDR3: TGTGCCAGTAGTTGGAGAAGGACAGATACGCAGTATTTT.

This sequence joins TRBV19 and TRBJ2-1; D ambiguous. Germline CDR1 is LNHDA and CDR2 is SQIVND (reference sequence). V lost 1 base, J lost 4 bases, and 11 bases lay in between. The CDR3 spans 15 residues. The CDR3 DNA reads as TGTGCCAGTAGTATAGGGGCGACCTCATACAATGAGCAGTTCTTC. Amino acids: CASSIGATSYNEQFF.

The chain uses TRBV27 and TRBJ1-2, with D tentatively TRBD1 (6 bases). Per the germline V gene, CDR1 is MNHEY and CDR2 is SMNVEV (reference sequence). CDR3 length: 14 amino acids. The ends were cut back, 4 bases at V and 2 bases at J, with 11 bases in the middle. CDR3 loop: CASSYGGRNYGYTF. The CDR3, as DNA: TGTGCCAGCAGTTACGGGGGCAGGAACTATGGCTACACCTTC.

The chain combines TRBV7-6 with TRBJ2-1, with D hard to call. Trimming shortened V by 5 bases and J by 0 bases, and 20 bases separated the two germline ends. Germline assignment: CDR1 SGHVS and CDR2 FNYEAQ. This CDR3 region has 18 residues. CDR3 region: CASSPRSSWISSYNEQFF. For the CDR3, the DNA is TGTGCCAGCAGCCCTCGTTCCAGCTGGATTAGCTCCTACAATGAGCAGTTCTTC.

The chain combines TRBV6-6 with TRBJ1-2; 10 nucleotides match TRBD1. With 4 bases clipped from V and 9 bases from J, the junction kept 8 bases outside the gene matches. The CDR3 has 14 amino acids. Germline CDR1 is MNHNY and CDR2 is SVGAGI (reference sequence). CDR3 region: CASSLDRDRGRYTF. The CDR3 coding sequence is TGTGCCAGCAGTTTAGACCGGGACAGGGGACGCTACACCTTC.

The chain recombines TRBV7-9 with TRBJ2-7; D is unclear. This CDR3 is built from 11 residues. V was clipped by 4 bases and J by 6 bases, with 7 bases between them. Germline-derived CDR1 and CDR2 are SEHNR and FQNEAQ (reference sequence). In DNA, the CDR3 is TGTGCCAGCAGCTCTGTTGCCGAGCAGTACTTC. Translated, it gives CASSSVAEQYF.